Listed here is a single TCR beta chain. What it binds is not known. Assay runs were performed at deep level. Generated by immunoSEQ multiplex PCR, the TCRdb table keeps only in-frame clones and is missing some. The sample lists about 770,000 clones, over 55% occurring once. These data come from a study of shared clonotypes between healthy human individuals. Study-wide results and caveats: Sample collection involved blood only; tissue repertoires are likely different.

V was trimmed by 0 bases and J by 5 bases, leaving 4 bases between them. Germline loops: CDR1 MNHNY, CDR2 SVGAGI (reference sequence). The CDR3 length is 12 residues. The chain links TRBV6-6 to TRBJ1-2; D gene ambiguous. The sample consisted of memory CD4+ T cells sorted from blood. Subset denoted: CD45RA-negative fraction. The TCR comes from a woman aged 25 to 39 in good health. CDR3 region: CASSYSQYGYTF. The DNA of the CDR3 is TGTGCCAGCAGTTACTCTCAATATGGCTACACCTTC.